This T cell receptor beta chain appears in the sequencing data of a study of T cells after yellow fever vaccination. Study-level findings and limits: Among all clonotypes, a small share was observed in both CD4 and CD8 compartments. Clones from primary vaccination mostly reappeared after the booster (approximately 96% CD4, approximately 86% CD8).

In its sample, this clonotype was seen a few times. Its antigen is not identified. TCRdb redid the calling of the 5' RACE reads with MiXCR, one entry per CDR3 protein. The sample has around 530,000 distinct CDR3 sequences; about a sixth are singletons. CDR1 and CDR2 (germline): KGHSH, LQKENI. With 4 bases clipped from V and 5 bases from J, the junction kept 8 bases outside the gene matches. The CDR3 runs to 16 residues. The V gene is TRBV18, the J gene TRBJ1-6; the match to TRBD1 covers 7 bases. This specimen consisted of PBMCs, obtained 4 to 6 days after the first yellow fever vaccination. The TCR sequence derives from a man aged 18 to 29 who received the YFV17D yellow fever vaccine. The CDR3 region is CASSLFDRDNNSPLHF. As DNA, the CDR3 is TGTGCCAGCTCACTCTTCGACAGGGATAATAATTCACCCCTCCACTTT.